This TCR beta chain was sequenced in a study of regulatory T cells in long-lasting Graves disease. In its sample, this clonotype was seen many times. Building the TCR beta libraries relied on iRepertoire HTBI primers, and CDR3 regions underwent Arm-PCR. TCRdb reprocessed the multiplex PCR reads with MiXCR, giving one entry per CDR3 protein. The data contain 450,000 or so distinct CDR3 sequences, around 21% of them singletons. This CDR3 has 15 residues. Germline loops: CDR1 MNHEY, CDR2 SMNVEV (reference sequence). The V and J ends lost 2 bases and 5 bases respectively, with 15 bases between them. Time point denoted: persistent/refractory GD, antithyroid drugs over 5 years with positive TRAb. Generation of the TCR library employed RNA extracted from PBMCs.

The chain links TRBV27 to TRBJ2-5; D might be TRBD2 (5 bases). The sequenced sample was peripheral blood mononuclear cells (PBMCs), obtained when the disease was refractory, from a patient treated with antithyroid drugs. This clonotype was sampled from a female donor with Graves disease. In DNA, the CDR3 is TGTGCCAGCAGTTTAGCCCGAGGACCGGGGGAGACCCAGTACTTC. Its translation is CASSLARGPGETQYF.